A single sample gave rise to the 10 T cell receptor beta chains below, sequenced in a study of regulatory T cells in long-lasting Graves disease. Building of the TCR beta libraries involved iRepertoire HTBI primers and Arm-PCR of CDR3 regions. TCRdb ran MiXCR on the multiplex PCR reads and lists one entry per CDR3 protein. Of a few hundred thousand distinct CDR3 sequences listed, approximately 12% are singletons. Time point noted: newly diagnosed GD, antithyroid drugs for less than 3 months. PBMC-extracted RNA yielded the TCR library. The data also belong to a second study, concerning T cells in Graves' hyperthyroidism and ophthalmopathy.

The sequencing used peripheral blood mononuclear cells (PBMCs), collected at new diagnosis, from a patient treated with antithyroid drugs. These receptors all come from a woman aged 18-29 years with Graves disease.

This clonotype was detected many times. The V call is TRBV7-2, the J call TRBJ2-5; perhaps D is TRBD1 or TRBD2 (5 bases each). CDR1 and CDR2 (germline): SGHTA, FQGNSA. The CDR3 totals 15 residues. With 3 bases removed from V and 4 bases from J, the gap between germline ends came to 15 bases. CDR3 nucleotides: TGTGCCAGCAGCTTGGGACCATTCCCGGGAGAGACCCAGTACTTC. Translation: CASSLGPFPGETQYF. The full variable domain, its missing parts supplied by reference TRBV7-2 and TRBJ2-5, is GAGVSQSPSNKVTEKGKDVELRCDPISGHTALYWYRQSLGQGLEFLIYFQGNSAPDKSGLPSDRFSAERTGGSVSTLTIQRTQQEDSAVYLCASSLGPFPGETQYFGPGTRLLVL.

This clonotype was seen ten or more times. The V and J genes are TRBV29-1 and TRBJ1-1; D unresolved. The CDR3 consists of 12 residues. The ends were cut back, 6 bases at V and 1 base at J, with 9 bases in the middle. In germline, CDR1 is SQVTM, CDR2 ANQGSEA. CDR3 bases: TGCAGCGTGCAAACAGCGAACACTGAAGCTTTCTTT. Protein: CSVQTANTEAFF. Full variable domain (missing parts from reference TRBV29-1 and TRBJ1-1): SAVISQKPSRDICQRGTSLTIQCQVDSQVTMMFWYRQQPGQSLTLIATANQGSEATYESGFVIDKFPISRPNLTFSTLTVSNMSPEDSSIYLCSVQTANTEAFFGQGTRLTVV.

The rearrangement links TRBV6-1 to TRBJ2-1; 9 bases match TRBD2. CDR1 is MNHNS, CDR2 SASEGT, per germline. V was clipped by 6 bases and J by 5 bases; unmatched bases: 8. The CDR3 has 15 amino acids. CDR3 amino acids: CASRETSGPHNEQFF. The CDR3 DNA is TGTGCCAGCAGGGAAACTAGCGGGCCGCACAATGAGCAGTTCTTC.

The table lists this clonotype with many counts. The rearrangement links TRBV3-1 to TRBJ2-7; TRBD2 is a possible D gene (5 bases). V lost 3 bases and J 6 bases, leaving 15 bases between the germline ends. This CDR3 has 14 residues. Germline V gives CDR1 LGHDT, CDR2 YNNKEL (reference sequence). CDR3: CASSHLNPGSEQYF. The CDR3 DNA reads as TGTGCCAGCAGCCACCTCAATCCGGGGAGCGAGCAGTACTTC.

This clonotype was seen at least ten times. This chain connects TRBV7-2 to TRBJ2-7; D may be TRBD2 (5 bases). The germline V gene encodes CDR1 SGHTA and CDR2 FQGNSA. V was cut by 1 base and J by 3 bases, with 10 bases left in between. The CDR3 has 14 residues. For the CDR3, the DNA is TGTGCCAGCAGCTTAGGACCGGGGAACTACGAGCAGTACTTC. This codes for CASSLGPGNYEQYF.

This clonotype was seen ten or more times. This rearrangement joins TRBV11-2 to TRBJ2-3; the D call may be TRBD1 or TRBD2 (5 bases each). The CDR3 loop spans 13 amino acids. Trimming shortened V by 5 bases and J by 4 bases, and 10 bases separated the two germline ends. Germline-derived CDR1 and CDR2 are SGHAT and FQNNGV. In DNA form, the CDR3 reads TGTGCCAGCAGCACAACGGGGCCAGATACGCAGTATTTT. Amino acid sequence: CASSTTGPDTQYF.

The table lists this clonotype with many counts. The chain carries TRBV7-9 and TRBJ1-5; TRBD1 matches at 8 bases. This CDR3 is built from 15 residues. Germline V gene lookup returns CDR1 SEHNR and CDR2 FQNEAQ (reference sequence). After removal of 6 bases from V and 7 bases from J, the junction contained 11 bases not matched to a gene. CDR3: CASSNGQGSFQPQHF. In nucleotides, the CDR3 is TGTGCCAGCAGTAATGGACAGGGAAGTTTCCAGCCCCAGCATTTT.

Many counts were recorded for this clonotype. The genes are TRBV7-2 and TRBJ2-7; TRBD1 matches 8 bases. The trim removed 2 bases at V and 2 bases at J, leaving 11 bases unmatched. The germline gives CDR1 SGHTA, CDR2 FQGNSA. The CDR3 sequence is 17 residues long. DNA for the CDR3: TGTGCCAGCAGCTTACAGGCTCAGGGGGCTCGTCCCTACGAGCAGTACGTC. Residues: CASSLQAQGARPYEQYV.

In the case of this clonotype: This may be a read error, as it is one base from a much larger clone. The conserved phenylalanine or tryptophan is not found at the CDR3 terminus, so this likely reflects a read error. The chain is built from TRBV18 and TRBJ2-3; no reliable D call. CDR1 is KGHSH and CDR2 is LQKENI in the germline V gene. The CDR3 loop spans 11 amino acids. V lost 3 bases and J lost 6, with 4 bases in between. In DNA form, the CDR3 reads TGTGCCAGCTCACCGAAGGATACGCAGTATCTT. Amino acid sequence: CASSPKDTQYL.

This clonotype showed up many times. The chain has TRBV20-1 and TRBJ1-6, with D possibly being TRBD1 (5 bases). CDR3 length: 13 amino acids. The germline CDR1 and CDR2 sequences are DFQATT and SNEGSKA (reference sequence). Trimming pared 5 bases from V and 8 bases from J, leaving 13 bases between. This CDR3 reads CSASGFTYSPLHF. The CDR3 coding sequence is TGCAGTGCTTCAGGGTTTACATATTCACCCCTCCACTTT.